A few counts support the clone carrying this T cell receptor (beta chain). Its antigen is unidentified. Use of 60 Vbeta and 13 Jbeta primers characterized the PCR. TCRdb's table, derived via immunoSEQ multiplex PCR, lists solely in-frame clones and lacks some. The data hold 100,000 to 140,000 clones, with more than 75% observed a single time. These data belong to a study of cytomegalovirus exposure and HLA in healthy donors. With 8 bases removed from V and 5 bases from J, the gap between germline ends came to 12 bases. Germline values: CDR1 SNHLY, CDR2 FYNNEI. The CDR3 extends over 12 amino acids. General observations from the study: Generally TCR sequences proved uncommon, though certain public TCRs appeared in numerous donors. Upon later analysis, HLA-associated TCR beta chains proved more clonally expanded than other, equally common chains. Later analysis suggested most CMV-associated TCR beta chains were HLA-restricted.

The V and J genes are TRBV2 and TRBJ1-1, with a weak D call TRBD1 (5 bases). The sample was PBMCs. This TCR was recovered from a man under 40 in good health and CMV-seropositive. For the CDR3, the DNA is TGTGCCAGCGAGGCGGGGGGAACTGAAGCTTTCTTT. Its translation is CASEAGGTEAFF.